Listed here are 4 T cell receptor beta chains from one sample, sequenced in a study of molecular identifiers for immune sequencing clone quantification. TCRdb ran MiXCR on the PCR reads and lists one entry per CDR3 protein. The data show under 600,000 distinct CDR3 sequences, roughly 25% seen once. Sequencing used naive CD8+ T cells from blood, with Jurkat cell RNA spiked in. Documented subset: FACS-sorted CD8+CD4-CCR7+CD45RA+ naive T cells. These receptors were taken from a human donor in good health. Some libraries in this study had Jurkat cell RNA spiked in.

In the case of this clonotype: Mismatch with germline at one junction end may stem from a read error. The DNA for the CDR3 is TGTGCCGGCAGTCAGCGGGGTGTCCATGAGCAGTTCTTC. Amino acid sequence: CAGSQRGVHEQFF. The chain employs TRBV27 and TRBJ2-1; 7 nucleotides match TRBD2. Germline CDR1 MNHEY, CDR2 SMNVEV (reference sequence). CDR3 size: 13 residues.

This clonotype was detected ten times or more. In DNA, the CDR3 is TGTGCCAGCAACGCACTAGCGGGAAGCACAGATACGCAGTATTTT. Its translation is CASNALAGSTDTQYF. V usage is TRBV12-3 or TRBV12-4 and J usage is TRBJ2-3, with TRBD2 identical over 10 bases. The ends lost 7 bases at V and 0 bases at J; junction bases unmatched: 4. The CDR3 sequence is 15 residues long.

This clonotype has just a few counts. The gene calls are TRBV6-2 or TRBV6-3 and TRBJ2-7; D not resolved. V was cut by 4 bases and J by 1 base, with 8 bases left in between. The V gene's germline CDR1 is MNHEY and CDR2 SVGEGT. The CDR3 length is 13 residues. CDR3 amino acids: CASSWLGSYEQYF. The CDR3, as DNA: TGTGCCAGCAGTTGGTTGGGGTCCTACGAGCAGTACTTC.

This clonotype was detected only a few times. CDR3 bases: TGTGCCAGCAGCCTGGGGCCGGGCATTGCGTACCAAGAGACCCAGTACTTC. Protein product: CASSLGPGIAYQETQYF. The rearrangement joins TRBV11-2 to TRBJ2-5; D is perhaps TRBD1 (5 bases). Germline-derived CDR1 and CDR2 are SGHAT and FQNNGV. Between the trimmed V and J ends, which lost 5 bases and 0 bases, there was a span of 19 bases. The CDR3 spans 17 residues.